This is a list of T cell receptor beta chains from one sample in a study of regulatory T cells in long-lasting Graves disease. MiXCR was run by TCRdb on the multiplex PCR reads, yielding one entry per CDR3 protein. The sample lists some 500,000 distinct CDR3 sequences, about 13% occurring once. These same records also appear under a second study, on T cells in Graves' hyperthyroidism and ophthalmopathy.

Here the sequenced sample was peripheral blood mononuclear cells (PBMCs), taken at new diagnosis, from a patient treated with antithyroid drugs. The receptors stem from a man under 40 with Graves disease. The CDR3 runs from the conserved cysteine through the conserved F or W. A D gene is named only where the DNA matches it firmly. Clone size is not always given. Where it is, it says once, few, many or a class for expanded clones.

length	V	D	size	J	DNA	CDR3
14	TRBV5-1	TRBD2	many	TRBJ2-7	TGCGCCAGCAGCTTGGGCGGGAGGAGTTACGAGCAGTACTTC	CASSLGGRSYEQYF
14	TRBV29-1	.	many	TRBJ2-5	TGCAGCGTGGTCGGGACAGGCCCGCGGGGGGCCCAGTACTTC	CSVVGTGPRGAQYF
13	TRBV24-1	TRBD1	many	TRBJ1-2	TGTGCCACCGGCGGGACAGGCAGCTATGGCTACACCTTC	CATGGTGSYGYTF
16	TRBV5-1	.	.	TRBJ2-3	TGCGCCAGCAGCTTGGGACTAGTGGGGGTCACAGATACGCAGTATTTT	CASSLGLVGVTDTQYF
13	TRBV9	.	.	TRBJ1-1	TGTGCCAGCAGCGGAGCCGGGGCCTATGAAGCTTTCTTT	CASSGAGAYEAFF
12	TRBV7-2	.	.	TRBJ2-1	TGTGCCAGCAGCTCACCCTTCAATGAGCAGTTCTTC	CASSSPFNEQFF
18	TRBV10-3	.	many	TRBJ2-2	TGTGCCATCAGTGACCCTGGGCAGGGATGGGGTTTCACCGGGGAGCTGTTTTTT	CAISDPGQGWGFTGELFF
16	TRBV5-5	.	few	TRBJ2-7	TGTGCCAGCAGCCCCCTCCTGGCGGGTCGATCCTACGAGCAGTACTTC	CASSPLLAGRSYEQYF
15	TRBV7-2	TRBD2	many	TRBJ2-1	TGTGCCAGCAGCTTCACTAGCGGCTCCTACAATGAGCAGTTCTTC	CASSFTSGSYNEQFF
15	TRBV11-3	.	few	TRBJ2-3	TGTGCCAGCGGCTTAGTCCCCGGTCGGGCAGATACGCAGTATTTT	CASGLVPGRADTQYF
14	TRBV27	.	few	TRBJ2-1	TGTGCCAGCAGTTTGGCGGGATACCCTAATGAGCAGTTCTTC	CASSLAGYPNEQFF
14	TRBV20-1	TRBD2	.	TRBJ2-1	TGCAGTGCTGGGAGAGTAGCGGGAGTGGACGAGCAGTTCTTC	CSAGRVAGVDEQFF
14	TRBV6-1	TRBD2	many	TRBJ2-7	TGTGCCAGCAAGCGGACTAGCGGGGCCTACGAGCAGTACTTC	CASKRTSGAYEQYF
14	TRBV5-1	.	few	TRBJ1-2	TGCGCCAGCAGCTTGGGGGAACAGGGCGGTGGCTACACCTTC	CASSLGEQGGGYTF
13	TRBV12-3/TRBV12-4	TRBD2	few	TRBJ2-5	TGTGCCAGCAGTTTGGTCCCTAGCGGGGTTCCGTACTTC	CASSLVPSGVPYF
14	TRBV12-3/TRBV12-4	TRBD2	many	TRBJ2-1	TGTGCCAGCAGCCTAGCGGGAGGGACACCTGAGCAGTTCTTC	CASSLAGGTPEQFF
15	TRBV12-3/TRBV12-4	.	.	TRBJ1-5	TGTGCCAGCAGTTTCGGTTTTTACGGCACTCAGCCCCAGCATTTT	CASSFGFYGTQPQHF
14	TRBV29-1	.	.	TRBJ2-7	TGCAGCGTTGGACCAGGGAGAACCCGTGACGAGCAGTACTTC	CSVGPGRTRDEQYF
15	TRBV6-5	TRBD1	many	TRBJ2-7	TGTGCCAGCAGTTATTGGTCCAGACAGGGGGACGAGCAGTACTTC	CASSYWSRQGDEQYF
15	TRBV12-3/TRBV12-4	TRBD2	many	TRBJ2-1	TGTGCCAGCAGTTTCGGGAGGGCTTCCTACAATGAGCAGTTCTTC	CASSFGRASYNEQFF
17	TRBV19	TRBD2	.	TRBJ2-7	TGTGCCAGTAGTAAGACTAGCGGGACTACTCTCTCCTACGAGCAGTACTTC	CASSKTSGTTLSYEQYF
16	TRBV19	TRBD2	few	TRBJ2-1	TGTGCCAGTAGTCGAAGGTGGCTAGCGGGAGACAATGAGCAGTTCTTC	CASSRRWLAGDNEQFF
17	TRBV28	.	many	TRBJ1-5	TGTGCCAGCAGTGGATTCGGACGGACTTATAGCAATCAGCCCCAGCATTTT	CASSGFGRTYSNQPQHF
13	TRBV19	.	few	TRBJ2-1	TGTGCCAGTAGGATGGGCAGACACAATGAGCAGTTCTTC	CASRMGRHNEQFF
16	TRBV7-2	.	many	TRBJ1-1	TGTGCCAGCAGCTTAGGTGCAGGCGGCGGGAACACTGAAGCTTTCTTT	CASSLGAGGGNTEAFF
13	TRBV24-1	.	many	TRBJ2-2	TGTGCCACCAGTAAGGGGTTAGGCGGGGAGCTGTTTTTT	CATSKGLGGELFF
11	TRBV29-1	.	many	TRBJ2-1	TGCAGCGTCGTGACGAGAAGTTGGCAGTTCTTC	CSVVTRSWQFF
16	TRBV20-1	TRBD2	many	TRBJ2-1	TGCAGTGCTAGTCGACTAGCGGGAGGAGCGGCCAGTGAGCAGTTCTTC	CSASRLAGGAASEQFF
16	TRBV20-1	.	many	TRBJ2-7	TGCAGTGCTAGAGATGGGGGGCGGGAGCTCTCCTACGAGCAGTACTTC	CSARDGGRELSYEQYF
12	TRBV7-9	.	many	TRBJ1-5	TGTGCCAGCAGCTCGGTAGATCAGCCCCAGCATTTT	CASSSVDQPQHF
11	TRBV28	.	.	TRBJ2-2	TGTGCCAGCTTGTGGGGGGGGGAGCTGTTTTTT	CASLWGGELFF
14	TRBV27	.	many	TRBJ2-7	TGTGCCAGCAGCTTCTCCTTAGCGGCTTACGAGCAGTACTTC	CASSFSLAAYEQYF
15	TRBV12-3/TRBV12-4	TRBD2	many	TRBJ2-3	TGTGCCAGCAGCCTGGGGACTAGGGGCACAGATACGCAGTATTTT	CASSLGTRGTDTQYF
14	TRBV29-1	.	many	TRBJ2-1	TGCAGCGTTGGAGGTAGTACCACATACAATGAGCAGTTCTTC	CSVGGSTTYNEQFF
15	TRBV12-3/TRBV12-4	.	.	TRBJ1-2	TGTGCCAGCAGTTACTCAGGGGCCTCGAACTATGGCTACACCTTC	CASSYSGASNYGYTF
11	TRBV7-9	.	.	TRBJ1-2	TGTGCCAGCAGCTTAGGGAATGGCTACACCTTC	CASSLGNGYTF
15	TRBV5-1	TRBD1	.	TRBJ2-5	TGCGCCAGCAGCTTGGAGGCAGGGGGCACAGAGACCCAGTACTTC	CASSLEAGGTETQYF
13	TRBV6-2/TRBV6-3	.	.	TRBJ1-3	TGTGCCAGCAGTGACAGGATCGGAAACACCATATATTTT	CASSDRIGNTIYF
15	TRBV2	.	many	TRBJ1-5	TGTGCCAGCAGTGAAGCGTTAAAGTTCAATCAGCCCCAGCATTTT	CASSEALKFNQPQHF
16	TRBV5-1	TRBD1	many	TRBJ2-6	TGCGCCAGCAGCTGGACAGGGGGCACTGGGGCCAACGTCCTGACTTTC	CASSWTGGTGANVLTF
17	TRBV9	TRBD2	many	TRBJ2-1	TGTGCCAGCAGCGTTGCCCTAGCGGGAATGGACTACAATGAGCAGTTCTTC	CASSVALAGMDYNEQFF
14	TRBV6-2/TRBV6-3	TRBD1	.	TRBJ2-7	TGTGCCAGCAGTGTAGTGGACAGGGGGTTCGGGCAGTACTTC	CASSVVDRGFGQYF
15	TRBV5-1	TRBD2	few	TRBJ2-7	TGCGCCAGCAGCTTGGAGGGACTAGGGGCCTACGAGCAGTACTTC	CASSLEGLGAYEQYF
13	TRBV12-5	.	many	TRBJ1-1	TGTGCTAGTGGTTTGGTACGAGGACCGCAGGCTTTCTTT	CASGLVRGPQAFF
13	TRBV18	.	many	TRBJ1-5	TGTGCCAGCTCACTCCTGAGGTGGCAGCCCCAGCATTTT	CASSLLRWQPQHF
14	TRBV20-1	TRBD2	.	TRBJ2-3	TGCAGTGCCGAGGGAGCGGGAGGTGCCGATACGCAGTATTTT	CSAEGAGGADTQYF
16	TRBV5-1	.	many	TRBJ2-1	TGCGCCAGCAGCGGCGGGACACACAGCTCCTACAATGAGCAGTTCTTC	CASSGGTHSSYNEQFF
14	TRBV12-3/TRBV12-4	TRBD1	many	TRBJ1-5	TGTGCCAGCAGTAAGACAGGGGGCAATCAGCCCCAGCATTTT	CASSKTGGNQPQHF
15	TRBV15	TRBD2	many	TRBJ2-7	TGTGCCACTAGCAAAGGTCGCGGGAGGGCGGACGAGCAGTACTTC	CATSKGRGRADEQYF
17	TRBV7-9	TRBD2	.	TRBJ2-1	TGTGCCAGCAGCTTAGTAACCCGGCTAGCGGACAACAATGAGCAGTTCTTC	CASSLVTRLADNNEQFF
16	TRBV24-1	TRBD2	.	TRBJ2-2	TGTGCCACCAGCCACGGCCGGGGAGGGCCCGCCGGGGAGCTGTTTTTT	CATSHGRGGPAGELFF
15	TRBV27	TRBD1	.	TRBJ1-1	TGTGCCAGCAGTTCCGGGACAGGGGGTTCCACTGAAGCTTTCTTT	CASSSGTGGSTEAFF
13	TRBV7-9	.	many	TRBJ2-7	TGTGCCAGCAGCTGGACACGACGGGGCGAGCAGTACTTC	CASSWTRRGEQYF
12	TRBV30	.	many	TRBJ1-2	TGTGCCTGGAAAGTGGGGGGAAATGGCTACACCTTC	CAWKVGGNGYTF
15	TRBV12-3/TRBV12-4	.	many	TRBJ2-3	TGTGCCAGCAGTCTCACGGCCCAGGGCCCAGATACGCAGTATTTT	CASSLTAQGPDTQYF
15	TRBV19	.	.	TRBJ2-2	TGTGCCAGTAGTATAGAGTTGACAGGTTCTGGGGAGCTGTTTTTT	CASSIELTGSGELFF
13	TRBV5-1	.	many	TRBJ2-2	TGCGCCAGCAGCTTGGGACAGCTCCGGGAGCTGTTTTTT	CASSLGQLRELFF
15	TRBV7-2	.	many	TRBJ2-3	TGTGCCAGCATCTCAAGAGTTTCCGGGACAGATACGCAGTATTTT	CASISRVSGTDTQYF
12	TRBV2	.	many	TRBJ2-1	TGTGCCAGCAACCCGGACGGTAGGGAGCAGTTCTTC	CASNPDGREQFF